Below, 5 T cell receptor beta chains from the same sample are listed, as sequenced in a study of spatial heterogeneity in lung cancer. TCRdb passed the 5' RACE reads through MiXCR, listing each CDR3 protein once. The table shows 90,000 to 95,000 distinct CDR3 sequences, with approximately 12% occurring only once. Time point: sample taken at primary tumor resection. The source was PBMCs, collected at surgery. The source of these receptors is a male donor with early-stage non-small cell lung cancer.

The chain carries TRBV6-2 or TRBV6-3 and TRBJ1-1; D remains unclear. Germline CDR1 reads MNHEY; CDR2 reads SVGEGT. The V gene lost 0 bases and the J gene lost 4 bases, with 12 bases spanning the gap. The CDR3 is made up of 15 amino acids. DNA for the CDR3: TGTGCCAGCAGTTACTCGTACGTCCTGGCCACTGAAGCTTTCTTT. Translated, it gives CASSYSYVLATEAFF.

This clonotype was detected many times. The V gene is TRBV5-5, the J gene TRBJ2-5; tentative D call: TRBD1 (5 bases). The germline V gene encodes CDR1 SGHKS and CDR2 YYEKEE (reference sequence). Trimming took 4 bases from V and 4 from J, leaving 8 bases between them. This CDR3 spans 12 amino acids. The CDR3 sequence is CASSQGTETQYF. CDR3 nucleotides: TGTGCCAGCAGCCAGGGAACAGAGACCCAGTACTTC.

This clonotype was recorded a few times. J is TRBJ2-3 and V is TRBV9; 10 nucleotides agree with TRBD2. The V and J ends lost 0 bases and 2 bases, in that order; junction bases with no gene match: 6. Germline V gene lookup returns CDR1 SGDLS and CDR2 YYNGEE. The CDR3 has 17 amino acids. CDR3 bases: TGTGCCAGCAGCGTAGGTGTGAGCGGGGGGGCCACAGATACGCAGTATTTT. It specifies CASSVGVSGGATDTQYF.

This clonotype was recorded a few times. The chain links TRBV2 to TRBJ2-5; D is perhaps TRBD2 (6 bases). V was shortened by 4 bases and J by 2 bases, with 11 bases between the two germline ends. There are 14 residues in the CDR3. Germline CDR1 is SNHLY and CDR2 is FYNNEI. Here the CDR3 reads CASSAGVGQETQYF. The DNA for the CDR3 is TGTGCCAGCAGTGCGGGAGTCGGGCAAGAGACCCAGTACTTC. Variable domain in full (rest from reference TRBV2 and TRBJ2-5): EPEVTQTPSHQVTQMGQEVILRCVPISNHLYFYWYRQILGQKVEFLVSFYNNEISEKSEIFDDQFSVERPDGSNFTLKIRSTKLEDSAMYFCASSAGVGQETQYFGPGTRLLVL.

This rearrangement joins TRBV20-1 to TRBJ2-1; 10 bases align to TRBD1. With 5 bases clipped from V and 0 bases from J, the junction kept 4 bases outside the gene matches. Germline CDR1 is DFQATT and CDR2 is SNEGSKA (reference sequence). This CDR3 has 15 amino acids. Written as DNA, the CDR3 is TGCAGTGCTCGACAGGGGGCGAGCTCCTACAATGAGCAGTTCTTC. This translates into CSARQGASSYNEQFF.